This record concerns one TCR beta chain sequence. A read error may account for a junction end that differs from germline. Within the sample, other DNA sequences also encode this same CDR3. The CDR3 is 13 residues long. CDR1 is SNHLY, CDR2 FYNNEI, per germline. The data were taken from a study of shared clonotypes between healthy human individuals. Sequencing used immunoSEQ multiplex PCR; TCRdb keeps in-frame clones, though not all of them. The sample contains 2.3 million or so clones, more than 85% of which appear only once. Material: naive CD4+ T cells from PBMCs. Subset described: CD45RA+ positively selected. This chain joins TRBV2 and TRBJ2-7; D tentatively fits TRBD1 or TRBD2 (7 bases each). This TCR was sampled from a man in his late teens or twenties in good health. Some clones in this sample may be carry-over from other donors' samples. This chain's CDR3 is CASRGGLHREQYF. CDR3 in DNA: TGTGCTAGCAGGGGGGGACTGCACCGAGAGCAGTACTTC. Drawing the rest from reference TRBV2 and TRBJ2-7, the complete variable domain is EPEVTQTPSHQVTQMGQEVILRCVPISNHLYFYWYRQILGQKVEFLVSFYNNEISEKSEIFDDQFSVERPDGSNFTLKIRSTKLEDSAMYFCASRGGLHREQYFGPGTRLTVT.